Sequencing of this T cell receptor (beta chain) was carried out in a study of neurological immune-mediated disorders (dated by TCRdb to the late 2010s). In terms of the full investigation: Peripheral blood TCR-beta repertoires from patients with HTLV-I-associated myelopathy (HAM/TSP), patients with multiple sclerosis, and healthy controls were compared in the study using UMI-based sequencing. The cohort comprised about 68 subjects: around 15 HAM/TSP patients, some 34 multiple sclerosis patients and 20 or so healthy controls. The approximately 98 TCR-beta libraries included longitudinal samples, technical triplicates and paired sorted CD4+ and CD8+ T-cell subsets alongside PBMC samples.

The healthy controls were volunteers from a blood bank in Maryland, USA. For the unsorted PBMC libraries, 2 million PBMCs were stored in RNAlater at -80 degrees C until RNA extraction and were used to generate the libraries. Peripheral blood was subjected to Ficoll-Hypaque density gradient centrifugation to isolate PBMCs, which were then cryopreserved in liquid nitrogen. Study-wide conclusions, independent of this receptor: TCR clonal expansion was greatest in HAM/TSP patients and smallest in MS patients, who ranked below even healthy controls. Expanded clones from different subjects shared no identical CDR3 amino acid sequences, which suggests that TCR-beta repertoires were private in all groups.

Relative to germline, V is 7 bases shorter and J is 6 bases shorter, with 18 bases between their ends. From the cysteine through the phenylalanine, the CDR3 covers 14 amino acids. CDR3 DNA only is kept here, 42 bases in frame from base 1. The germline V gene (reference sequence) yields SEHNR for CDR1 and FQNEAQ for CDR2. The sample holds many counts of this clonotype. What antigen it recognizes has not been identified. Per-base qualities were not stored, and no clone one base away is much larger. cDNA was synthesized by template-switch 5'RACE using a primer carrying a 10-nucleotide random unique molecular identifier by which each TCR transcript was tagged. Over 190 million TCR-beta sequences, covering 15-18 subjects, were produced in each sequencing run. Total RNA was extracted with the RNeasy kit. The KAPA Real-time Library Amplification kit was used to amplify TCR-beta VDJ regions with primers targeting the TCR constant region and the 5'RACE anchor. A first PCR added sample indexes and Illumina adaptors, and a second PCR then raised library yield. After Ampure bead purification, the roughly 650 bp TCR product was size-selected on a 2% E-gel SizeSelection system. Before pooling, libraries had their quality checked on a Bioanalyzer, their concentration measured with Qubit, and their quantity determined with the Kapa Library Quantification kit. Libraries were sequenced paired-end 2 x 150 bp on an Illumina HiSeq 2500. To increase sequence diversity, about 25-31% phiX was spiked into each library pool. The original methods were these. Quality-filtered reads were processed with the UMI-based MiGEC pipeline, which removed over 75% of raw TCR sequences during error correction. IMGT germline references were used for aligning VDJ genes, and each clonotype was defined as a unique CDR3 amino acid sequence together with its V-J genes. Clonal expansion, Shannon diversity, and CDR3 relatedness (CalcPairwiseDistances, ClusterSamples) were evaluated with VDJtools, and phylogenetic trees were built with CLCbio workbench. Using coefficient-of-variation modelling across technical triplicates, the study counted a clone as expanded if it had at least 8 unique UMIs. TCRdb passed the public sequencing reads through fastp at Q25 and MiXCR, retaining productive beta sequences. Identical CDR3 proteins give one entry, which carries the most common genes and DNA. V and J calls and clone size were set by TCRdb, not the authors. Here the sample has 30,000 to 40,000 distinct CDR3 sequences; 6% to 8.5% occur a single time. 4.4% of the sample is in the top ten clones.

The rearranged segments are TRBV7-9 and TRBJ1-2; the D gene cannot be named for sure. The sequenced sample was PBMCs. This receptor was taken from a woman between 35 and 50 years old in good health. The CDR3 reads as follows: CASIQWGQINGYTF. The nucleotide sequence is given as TGTGCCAGCATCCAGTGGGGTCAGATCAATGGCTACACCTTC.